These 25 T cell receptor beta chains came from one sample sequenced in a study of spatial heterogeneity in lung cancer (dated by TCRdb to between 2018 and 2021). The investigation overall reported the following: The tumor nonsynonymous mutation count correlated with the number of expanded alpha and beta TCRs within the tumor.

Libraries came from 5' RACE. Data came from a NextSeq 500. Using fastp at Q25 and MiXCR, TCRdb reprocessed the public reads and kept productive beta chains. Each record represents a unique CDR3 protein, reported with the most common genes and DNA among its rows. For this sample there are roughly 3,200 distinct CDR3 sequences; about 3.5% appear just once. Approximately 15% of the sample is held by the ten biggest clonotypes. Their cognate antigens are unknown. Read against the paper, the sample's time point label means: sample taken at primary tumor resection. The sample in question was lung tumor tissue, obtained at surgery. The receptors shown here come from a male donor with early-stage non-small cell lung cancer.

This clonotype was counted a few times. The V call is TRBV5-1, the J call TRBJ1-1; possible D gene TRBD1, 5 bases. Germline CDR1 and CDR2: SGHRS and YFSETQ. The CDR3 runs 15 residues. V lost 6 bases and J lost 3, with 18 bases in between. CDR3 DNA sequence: TGCGCCAGCAAACAGGTTGAAATGAAGGACACTGAAGCTTTCTTT. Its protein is CASKQVEMKDTEAFF.

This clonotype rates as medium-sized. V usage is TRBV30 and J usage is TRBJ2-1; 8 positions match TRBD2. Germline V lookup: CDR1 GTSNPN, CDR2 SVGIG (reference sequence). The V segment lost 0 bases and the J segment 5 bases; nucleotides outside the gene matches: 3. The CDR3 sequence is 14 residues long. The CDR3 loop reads CAWSVGLGDNEQFF. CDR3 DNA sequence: TGTGCCTGGAGTGTGGGACTAGGCGACAATGAGCAGTTCTTC.

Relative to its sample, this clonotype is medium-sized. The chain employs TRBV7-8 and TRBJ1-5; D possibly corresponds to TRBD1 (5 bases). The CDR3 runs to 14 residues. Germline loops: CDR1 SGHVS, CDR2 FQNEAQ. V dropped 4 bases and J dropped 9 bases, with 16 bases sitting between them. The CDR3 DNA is TGTGCCAGCAGCTCGGGACCCGGCCTGAGGCCCCAGCATTTT. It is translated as CASSSGPGLRPQHF.

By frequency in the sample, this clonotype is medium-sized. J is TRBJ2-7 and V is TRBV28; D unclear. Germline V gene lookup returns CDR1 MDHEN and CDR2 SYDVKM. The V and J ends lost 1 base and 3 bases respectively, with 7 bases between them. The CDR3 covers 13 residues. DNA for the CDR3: TGTGCCAGCAGTTTATCTGGGGTCTACGAGCAGTACGTC. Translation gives CASSLSGVYEQYV.

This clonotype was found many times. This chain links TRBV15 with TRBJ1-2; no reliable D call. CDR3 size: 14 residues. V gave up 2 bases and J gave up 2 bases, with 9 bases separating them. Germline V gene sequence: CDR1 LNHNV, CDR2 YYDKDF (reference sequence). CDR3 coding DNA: TGTGCCACCAGCAGACAGGACGGGAACTATGGCTACACCTTC. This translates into CATSRQDGNYGYTF.

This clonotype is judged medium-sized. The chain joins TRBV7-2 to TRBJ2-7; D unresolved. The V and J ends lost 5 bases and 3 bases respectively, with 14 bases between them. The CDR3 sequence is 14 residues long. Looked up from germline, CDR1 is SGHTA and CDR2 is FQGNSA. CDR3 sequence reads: CASSRERNNYEQYF. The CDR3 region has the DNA TGTGCCAGCAGCCGAGAACGAAATAACTACGAGCAGTACTTC.

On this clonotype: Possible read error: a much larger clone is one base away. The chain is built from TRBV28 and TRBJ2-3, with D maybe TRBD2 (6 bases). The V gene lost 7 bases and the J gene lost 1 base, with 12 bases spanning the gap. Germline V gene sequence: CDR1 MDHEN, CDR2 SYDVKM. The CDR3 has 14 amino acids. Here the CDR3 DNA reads TGTGCCAGCATCATGGAGGGCGGCACAGATACGCAGTATTTT. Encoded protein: CASIMEGGTDTQYF.

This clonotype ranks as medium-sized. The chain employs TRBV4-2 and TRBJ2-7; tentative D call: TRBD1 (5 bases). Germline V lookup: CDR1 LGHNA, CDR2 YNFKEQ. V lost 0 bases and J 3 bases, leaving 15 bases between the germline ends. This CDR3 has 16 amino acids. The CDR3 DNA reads TGTGCCAGCAGCCAAGATTGGCAGGACACCTTCTACGAGCAGTACTTC. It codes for CASSQDWQDTFYEQYF.

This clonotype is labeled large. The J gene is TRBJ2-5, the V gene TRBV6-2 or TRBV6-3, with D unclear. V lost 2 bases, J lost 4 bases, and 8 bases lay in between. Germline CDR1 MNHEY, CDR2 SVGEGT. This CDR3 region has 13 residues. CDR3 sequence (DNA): TGTGCCAGCAGTTACAGAATGACAGAGACCCAGTACTTC. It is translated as CASSYRMTETQYF.

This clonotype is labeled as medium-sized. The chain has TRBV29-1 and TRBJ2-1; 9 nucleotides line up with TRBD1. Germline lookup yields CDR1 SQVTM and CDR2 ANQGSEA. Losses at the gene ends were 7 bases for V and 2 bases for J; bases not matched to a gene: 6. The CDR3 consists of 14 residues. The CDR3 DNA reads TGCAGCGCGGGACAGGGAATCACCTACAATGAGCAGTTCTTC. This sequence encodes CSAGQGITYNEQFF.

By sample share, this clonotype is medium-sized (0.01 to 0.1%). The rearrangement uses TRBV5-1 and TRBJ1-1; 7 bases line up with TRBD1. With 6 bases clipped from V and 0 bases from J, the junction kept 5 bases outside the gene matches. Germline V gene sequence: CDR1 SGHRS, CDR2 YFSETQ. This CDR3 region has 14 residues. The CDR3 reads CASTPGQMNTEAFF. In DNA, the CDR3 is TGCGCCAGCACCCCGGGACAGATGAACACTGAAGCTTTCTTT.

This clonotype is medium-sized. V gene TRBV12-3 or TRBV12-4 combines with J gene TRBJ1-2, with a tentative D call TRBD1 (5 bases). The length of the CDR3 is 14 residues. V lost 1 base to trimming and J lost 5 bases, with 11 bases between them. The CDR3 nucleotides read TGTGCCAGCAGTTTAGGACAGAGCTTATATGGCTACACCTTC. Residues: CASSLGQSLYGYTF.

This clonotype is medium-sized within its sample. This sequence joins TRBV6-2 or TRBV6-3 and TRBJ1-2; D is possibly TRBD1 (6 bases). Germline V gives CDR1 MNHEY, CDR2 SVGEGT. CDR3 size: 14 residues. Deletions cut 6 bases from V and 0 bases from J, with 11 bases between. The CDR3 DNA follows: TGTGCCAGCAGCCCGTGGGACACTAACTATGGCTACACCTTC. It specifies CASSPWDTNYGYTF.

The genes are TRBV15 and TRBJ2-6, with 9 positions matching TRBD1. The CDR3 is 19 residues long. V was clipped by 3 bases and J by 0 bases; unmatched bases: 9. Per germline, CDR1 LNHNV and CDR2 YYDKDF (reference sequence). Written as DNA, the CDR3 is TGTGCCACCAGCAGGGCACAGGGGGCGAAGGTCTCTGGGGCCAACGTCCTGACTTTC. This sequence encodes CATSRAQGAKVSGANVLTF.

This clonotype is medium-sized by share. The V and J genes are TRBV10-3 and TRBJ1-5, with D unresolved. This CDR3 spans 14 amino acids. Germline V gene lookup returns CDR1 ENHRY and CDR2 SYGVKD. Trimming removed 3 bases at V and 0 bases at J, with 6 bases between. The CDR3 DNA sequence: TGTGCCATCAGTGACAGAAATAGCAATCAGCCCCAGCATTTT. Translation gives CAISDRNSNQPQHF.

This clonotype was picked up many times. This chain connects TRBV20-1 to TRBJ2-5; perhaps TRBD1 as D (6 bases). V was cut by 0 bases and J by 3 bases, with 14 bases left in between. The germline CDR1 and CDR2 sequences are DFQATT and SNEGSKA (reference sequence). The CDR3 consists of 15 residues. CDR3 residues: CSARDGNRAKETQYF. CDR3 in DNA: TGCAGTGCTAGAGATGGGAACAGGGCTAAAGAGACCCAGTACTTC.

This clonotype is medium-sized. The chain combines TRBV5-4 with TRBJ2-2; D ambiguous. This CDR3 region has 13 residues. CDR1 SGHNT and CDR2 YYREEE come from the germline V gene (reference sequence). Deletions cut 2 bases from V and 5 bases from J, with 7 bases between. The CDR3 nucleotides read TGTGCCAGCAGCTTTACCGGGACCGGGGAGCTGTTTTTT. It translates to CASSFTGTGELFF. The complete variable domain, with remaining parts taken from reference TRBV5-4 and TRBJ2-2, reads ETGVTQSPTHLIKTRGQQVTLRCSSQSGHNTVSWYQQALGQGPQFIFQYYREEENGRGNFPPRFSGLQFPNYSSELNVNALELDDSALYLCASSFTGTGELFFGEGSRLTVL.

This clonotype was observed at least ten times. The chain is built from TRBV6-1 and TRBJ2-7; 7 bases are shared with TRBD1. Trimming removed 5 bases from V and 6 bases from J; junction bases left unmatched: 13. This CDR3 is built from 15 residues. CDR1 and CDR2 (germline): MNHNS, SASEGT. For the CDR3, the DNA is TGTGCCAGCAGTTTCTTACGACAGGGTGACGGCGAGCAGTACGTC. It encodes CASSFLRQGDGEQYV.

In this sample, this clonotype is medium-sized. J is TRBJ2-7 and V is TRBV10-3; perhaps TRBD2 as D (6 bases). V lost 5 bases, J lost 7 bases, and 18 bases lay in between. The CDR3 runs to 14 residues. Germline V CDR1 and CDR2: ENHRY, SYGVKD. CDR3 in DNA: TGTGCCATCAGTTTGGGAGGTGGTGGAGGAGAGCAGTACTTC. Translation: CAISLGGGGGEQYF.

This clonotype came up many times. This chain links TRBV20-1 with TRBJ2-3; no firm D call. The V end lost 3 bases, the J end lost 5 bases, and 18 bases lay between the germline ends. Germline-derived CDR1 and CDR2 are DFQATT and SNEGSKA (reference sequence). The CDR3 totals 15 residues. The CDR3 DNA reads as TGCAGTGCTAGCGTAGGAGCTAGTTATGTAGATACGCAGTATTTT. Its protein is CSASVGASYVDTQYF.

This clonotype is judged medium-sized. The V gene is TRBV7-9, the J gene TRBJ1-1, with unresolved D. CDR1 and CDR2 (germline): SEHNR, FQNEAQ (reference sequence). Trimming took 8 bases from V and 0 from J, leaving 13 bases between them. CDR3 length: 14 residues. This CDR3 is CASAVGRVNTEAFF. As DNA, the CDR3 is TGTGCCAGCGCAGTCGGAAGGGTGAACACTGAAGCTTTCTTT.

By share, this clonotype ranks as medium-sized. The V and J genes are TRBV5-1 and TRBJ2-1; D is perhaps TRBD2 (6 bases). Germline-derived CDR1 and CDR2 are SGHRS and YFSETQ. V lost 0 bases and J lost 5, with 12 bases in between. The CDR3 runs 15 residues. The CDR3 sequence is CASSLEGGRDNEQFF. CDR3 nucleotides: TGCGCCAGCAGCTTGGAGGGAGGTAGAGACAATGAGCAGTTCTTC.

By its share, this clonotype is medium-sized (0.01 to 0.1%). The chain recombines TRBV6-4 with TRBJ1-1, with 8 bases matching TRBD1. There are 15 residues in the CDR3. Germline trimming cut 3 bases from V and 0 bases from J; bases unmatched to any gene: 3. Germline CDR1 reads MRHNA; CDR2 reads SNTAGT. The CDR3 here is CASSETGALNTEAFF. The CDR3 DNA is TGTGCCAGCAGTGAGACAGGGGCGCTGAACACTGAAGCTTTCTTT.

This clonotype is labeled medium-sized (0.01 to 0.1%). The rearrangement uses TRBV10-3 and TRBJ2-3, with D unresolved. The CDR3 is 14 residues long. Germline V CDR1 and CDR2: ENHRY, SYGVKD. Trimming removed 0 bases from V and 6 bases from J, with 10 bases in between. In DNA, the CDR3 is TGTGCCATCAGTGAGTCGATCCTAACGGATACGCAGTATTTT. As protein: CAISESILTDTQYF.

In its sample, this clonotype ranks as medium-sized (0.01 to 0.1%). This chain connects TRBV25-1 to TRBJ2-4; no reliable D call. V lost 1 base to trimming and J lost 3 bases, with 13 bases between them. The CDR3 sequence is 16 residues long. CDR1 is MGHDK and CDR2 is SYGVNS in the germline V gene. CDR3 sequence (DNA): TGTGCCAGCAGTGAATCAAGGGCCGCGAACAAAAACATTCAGTACTTC. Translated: CASSESRAANKNIQYF.